Presented here are 11 T cell receptor beta chains from one specimen sequenced in a study of blood T cell repertoires in COVID-19. Generated by immunoSEQ multiplex PCR, the TCRdb table keeps only in-frame clones and is missing some. The sample gives under 300,000 clones, about 86% of which show up once; about 5.9% is in the top ten. Input material: peripheral blood. These receptors were collected from a man between 60 and 75 years old with acute or convalescent COVID-19.

This clone was recorded once. The chain is built from TRBV7-3 and TRBJ1-1; D remains unclear. The CDR3 is 13 residues long. Germline assignment: CDR1 SGHTA and CDR2 FQGTGA. Deletions cut 2 bases from V and 5 bases from J, with 9 bases between. The CDR3 nucleotides are TGTGCCAGCAGCTTAGAGTCCGTTACTGAAGCTTTCTTT. Its translation: CASSLESVTEAFF.

This CDR3 reads CASSLAPLAGGNEQFF. In DNA form, the CDR3 reads TGCGCCAGCAGCTTGGCACCACTAGCGGGAGGCAATGAGCAGTTCTTC. The rearrangement links TRBV5-1 to TRBJ2-1; 12 bases are a match to TRBD2. Losses at the gene ends were 0 bases for V and 6 bases for J; bases not matched to a gene: 4. This CDR3 comprises 16 residues. CDR1 SGHRS and CDR2 YFSETQ come from the germline V gene.

The CDR3 region has the DNA TGCGCCAGCAGCCAAGTTGGGGAGGCGGATACGCAGTATTTT. The encoded protein is CASSQVGEADTQYF. The J gene is TRBJ2-3, the V gene TRBV4-3; tentative D call: TRBD2 (6 bases). The V and J ends lost 1 base and 6 bases respectively, with 11 bases between them. The CDR3 sequence is 14 residues long. Germline V CDR1 and CDR2: LGHNA, YSLEER.

This clone has more than one count but fewer than ten. CDR3 region: CASSFLGQGNHEQYF. The CDR3, as DNA: TGTGCCAGCAGTTTTCTCGGGCAGGGTAACCACGAGCAGTACTTC. The chain carries TRBV28 and TRBJ2-7; D possibly corresponds to TRBD1 (5 bases). Germline V gene sequence: CDR1 MDHEN, CDR2 SYDVKM. Trimming took 3 bases from V and 5 from J, leaving 17 bases between them. The CDR3 runs 15 residues.

This rearrangement joins TRBV4-1 to TRBJ2-1; 8 bases are shared with TRBD2. J was trimmed by 2 bases and V by 0 bases; bases with no gene match: 3. CDR1 is MGHRA and CDR2 is YSYEKL in the germline V gene. This CDR3 is 16 amino acids long. The chain's CDR3 is CASSQDSSGTYNEQFF. For the CDR3, the DNA is TGCGCCAGCAGCCAAGATAGTAGCGGGACCTACAATGAGCAGTTCTTC.

The CDR3 DNA reads TGTGCCAGCAGCCAAGAAGGGACTAGCGGGAGCCAAGAGACCCAGTACTTC. It yields the protein CASSQEGTSGSQETQYF. V gene TRBV4-2 combines with J gene TRBJ2-5, with TRBD2 matching 14 bases. This CDR3 has 17 amino acids. CDR1 and CDR2 from the germline V gene are LGHNA and YNFKEQ. V lost 0 bases and J lost 1; bases outside the gene matches: 1.

The chain employs TRBV4-1 and TRBJ2-7; TRBD2 is a possible D gene (6 bases). V lost 1 base to trimming and J lost 2 bases, with 12 bases between them. This CDR3 region has 15 residues. Germline values: CDR1 MGHRA, CDR2 YSYEKL. The CDR3 DNA reads TGCGCCAGCAGCCAAGGGGGACTCCTCCCCTACGAGCAGTACTTC. This sequence encodes CASSQGGLLPYEQYF.

This clone appeared a few times. The rearrangement joins TRBV10-2 to TRBJ2-1, with 12 bases aligning to TRBD2. After removal of 4 bases from V and 9 bases from J, the junction contained 7 bases not matched to a gene. CDR3 length equals 15 residues. Germline values: CDR1 WSHSY, CDR2 SAAADI. The CDR3 here is CASSVPSGRAPEQFF. Here the CDR3 DNA reads TGCGCCAGCAGTGTACCTAGCGGGAGGGCCCCTGAGCAGTTCTTC.

CDR3 amino acids: CASSQDRGRGDGYTF. DNA of the CDR3: TGCGCCAGCAGCCAAGATCGGGGCAGGGGGGATGGCTACACCTTC. This rearrangement joins TRBV4-3 to TRBJ1-2, with TRBD1 matching 7 bases. With V trimmed by 0 bases and J by 6 bases, 7 bases remained unmatched. Germline loops: CDR1 LGHNA, CDR2 YSLEER. The CDR3 covers 15 residues.

CDR3 sequence reads: CASTRPSQGFFSYNEQFF. The DNA for the CDR3 is TGTGCCAGCACCCGCCCCTCACAGGGCTTTTTTTCCTACAATGAGCAGTTCTTC. This chain uses TRBV28 with TRBJ2-1, with D perhaps TRBD1 (6 bases). This CDR3 has 18 amino acids. Germline V CDR1 and CDR2: MDHEN, SYDVKM. The germline V and J ends were trimmed by 7 bases and 1 base, with 23 bases remaining between them.

The J gene is TRBJ2-5, the V gene TRBV3-1 (or the pseudogene TRBV3-2), with D unclear. Germline CDR1 is LGHDT and CDR2 is YNNKEL (reference sequence). V gave up 0 bases and J gave up 8 bases, with 13 bases separating them. The CDR3 is made up of 14 amino acids. The CDR3: CASSQDLWAETQYF. In DNA, the CDR3 is TGTGCCAGCAGCCAAGATCTTTGGGCCGAAACCCAGTACTTC.